Listed below are T cell receptor beta chains from one sample, sequenced in a study of PD-1 blockade in mismatch repair-deficient tumors. Here immunoSEQ multiplex PCR was the method, and the copy in TCRdb shows in-frame clones only, minus some. Of tens of thousands of clones in the sample, approximately 90% were seen once. Sequenced here: peripheral blood, sampled 52 weeks after starting pembrolizumab. Receptors were obtained from an adult with mismatch repair-deficient cancer. Each CDR3 is given with its conserved first and last residue. The D gene is left open where the match is weak. Where a row states a size, it is once, few, many or the class of an expanded clone; other rows omit it.

>NA|NA|TRBJ2-7|TRBV4-1
TGCGCCAGCAGCCAAGGGACGGTTCAGAACTACGAGCAGTACTTC
CASSQGTVQNYEQYF
>NA|TRBD1|TRBJ2-3|TRBV28
TGTGCCAGCAGTTCGGCCGGGACAGGGAGTTTCACAGATACGCAGTATTTT
CASSSAGTGSFTDTQYF
>NA|NA|TRBJ2-1|TRBV10-1
TGCGCCAGCAGTGTTTCAGAGAACAATGAGCAGTTCTTC
CASSVSENNEQFF
>NA|NA|TRBJ1-3|TRBV6-6
TGTGCCAGCAGTGCCCGCTGGGTGTACTCTGGAAACACCATATATTTT
CASSARWVYSGNTIYF
>NA|NA|TRBJ2-7|TRBV28
TGTGCCAGCAGTCCCCGAGGTCCGGGACACCCTCGCGAGCAGTACTTC
CASSPRGPGHPREQYF
>NA|NA|TRBJ2-2|TRBV11-3
TGTGCCAGCAGCTTATTCAGGGAATCCGGGGAGCTGTTTTTT
CASSLFRESGELFF
>NA|NA|TRBJ2-1|TRBV7-9
TGTGCCAGCAGCTTAGCGGGTTTCGATGAGCAGTTCTTC
CASSLAGFDEQFF
>NA|NA|TRBJ2-1|TRBV12-5
TGTGCTAGTGGCTCGACCCTAGAGGACCTCTCCTACAATGAGCAGTTCTTC
CASGSTLEDLSYNEQFF
>NA|TRBD1|TRBJ1-1|TRBV13
TGTGCCAGCAGCTTCTGGACAGGGCCGAAGGGGGACACTGAAGCTTTCTTT
CASSFWTGPKGDTEAFF
>NA|NA|TRBJ2-5|TRBV4-1
TGCGCCAGCAGCCAAGTTTTCGGGTTTAGCGAGACCCAGTACTTC
CASSQVFGFSETQYF
>NA|NA|TRBJ1-5|TRBV19
TGTGCCAGTACACCCGACCCTAGACAGGACTATCGGTGGCCCCAGCATTTT
CASTPDPRQDYRWPQHF
>NA|NA|TRBJ1-1|TRBV11-1
TGTGCCAGCAGCACCAGTACAGGGATCTACACTGAAGCTTTCTTT
CASSTSTGIYTEAFF
>NA|NA|TRBJ1-2|TRBV9
TGTGCCAGCAGCGGAGGGGGTTACAACTATGGCTACACCTTC
CASSGGGYNYGYTF
>NA|NA|TRBJ1-1|TRBV5-1
TGCGCCAGCAGCAATAGGATGAACACTGAAGCTTTCTTT
CASSNRMNTEAFF
>NA|TRBD1|TRBJ2-7|TRBV11-2
TGTGCCAGCAGCTTTGGTCCGGGACAGGGAAACGAGCAGTACTTC
CASSFGPGQGNEQYF
>NA|NA|TRBJ1-1|TRBV19
TGTGCCAGTAGTATTGTCGCGGTGAACACTGAAGCTTTCTTT
CASSIVAVNTEAFF
>NA|TRBD1|TRBJ1-1|TRBV12-5
TGTGCTAGTGGTTTGGCCCGGGACAGGGAGGTTGAAGCTTTCTTT
CASGLARDREVEAFF
>NA|NA|TRBJ2-7|TRBV27
TGTGCCACCAGTGAAGGCCACGAGCAGTACTTC
CATSEGHEQYF
>once|TRBD1|TRBJ2-1|TRBV7-6
TGTGCCAGCAGCTTAGTAGACAGGACAGGGTTGGAGCAGTTCTTC
CASSLVDRTGLEQFF
>NA|NA|TRBJ1-1|TRBV27
TGTGCCAGCAGTTTAGGGGTGGGGAATGAAGCTTTCTTT
CASSLGVGNEAFF
>NA|NA|TRBJ1-5|TRBV15
TGTGCCACCAGCAGAGATTTCTACAGGTTGCGTAGCAATCAGCCCCAGCATTTT
CATSRDFYRLRSNQPQHF
>NA|NA|TRBJ2-4|TRBV11-2
TGTGCCAGCAGCTTAGCCAAAAACATTCAGTACTTC
CASSLAKNIQYF
>once|NA|TRBJ2-7|TRBV5-4
TGTGCCAGCAGCTTATATGAGGGAAAAGACTACGAGCAGTACTTC
CASSLYEGKDYEQYF
>NA|NA|TRBJ2-7|TRBV4-3
TGCGCCAGCAGCCAAGATTTGGTCTACGAGCAGTACTTC
CASSQDLVYEQYF
>NA|TRBD2|TRBJ2-1|TRBV11-2
TGTGCCAGCAGCTCCGAGCGGGAGGATGAGCAGTTCTTC
CASSSEREDEQFF
>NA|TRBD2|TRBJ2-7|TRBV28
TGTGCCAGCAGAATACTAGCGGGAGGATCCTACGAGCAGTACTTC
CASRILAGGSYEQYF
>NA|TRBD1|TRBJ2-2|TRBV29-1
TGCAGCGTTGCCCGGGACAGCCCGAACACCGGGGAGCTGTTTTTT
CSVARDSPNTGELFF
>NA|NA|TRBJ2-7|TRBV4-1
TGCGCCAGCAGCCTTAACCGGGACGGTGCCTACGAGCAGTACTTC
CASSLNRDGAYEQYF
>NA|NA|TRBJ1-3|TRBV5-1
TGCGCCAGCAGCTTTGGGACGCCGGGAAACACCATATATTTT
CASSFGTPGNTIYF
>NA|NA|TRBJ2-7|TRBV11-2
TGTGCCAGCAGCCTAACGGGACTTTATTACGAGCAGTACTTC
CASSLTGLYYEQYF
>NA|TRBD1|TRBJ2-7|TRBV28
TGTGCCAGCAGTTCCACAGGGGGCGGAATCTACGAGCAGTACTTC
CASSSTGGGIYEQYF
>NA|NA|TRBJ2-7|TRBV7-8
TGTGCCAGCAGCTTACCAGATACCCTCCACGAGCAGTACTTC
CASSLPDTLHEQYF
>NA|TRBD1|TRBJ1-1|TRBV5-1
TGCGCCAGCAGCCCGTGGACAGGCCTTGAAGCTTTCTTT
CASSPWTGLEAFF
>NA|NA|TRBJ2-7|TRBV4-3
TGCGCCAGCAGCCATGATTCGGCAGGGAATGTTCTCGAGCAGTACTTC
CASSHDSAGNVLEQYF
>NA|TRBD1|TRBJ2-2|TRBV4-2
TGTGCCAGCAGCCAACCCGGGACAGGGACCACCGGGGAGCTGTTTTTT
CASSQPGTGTTGELFF
>NA|NA|TRBJ2-3|TRBV4-3
TGCGCCAGCAGCCAAGGCAGAAGGGATACGCAGTATTTT
CASSQGRRDTQYF
>NA|NA|TRBJ2-3|TRBV4-1
TGCGCCAGCAGCCAAGTAAATTTAGTGGTTTCAGATACGCAGTATTTT
CASSQVNLVVSDTQYF
>NA|NA|TRBJ2-6|TRBV7-2
TGTGCCAGCAGCTTAGGGTTAGGGCCCCCGTCTGGGGCCAACGTCCTGACTTTC
CASSLGLGPPSGANVLTF
>NA|NA|TRBJ2-7|TRBV6-6
TGTGCCAGCAGCCTCCTGGGGGCCCTTCGCTACGAGCAGTACTTC
CASSLLGALRYEQYF
>NA|TRBD1|TRBJ2-2|TRBV19
TGTGCCAGTAGTATAGTGGGACAGGGATCCGGGGAGCTGTTTTTT
CASSIVGQGSGELFF